A selection of T cell receptor beta chains follows, all from one sample in a study of spatial heterogeneity in lung cancer. From the 5' RACE reads, TCRdb called clonotypes with MiXCR, one entry per CDR3 protein. The data hold 100,000 or so distinct CDR3 sequences, with around 4.3% observed a single time. Sequenced here: lung tumor tissue, sampled at surgery. These receptors originate from a male donor with early-stage non-small cell lung cancer. Both conserved end residues are part of each CDR3. Fields, in order: J gene, D gene, CDR3 length, V gene, clone size, CDR3 protein, CDR3 DNA. The D gene is left open where the match is weak. Clone sizes are given selectively: once, few, many, or a class where the clone is expanded.

j_gene: TRBJ1-5; d_gene: -; len: 18; v_gene: TRBV6-1; abundance: many; CDR3aa: CASTPEAVGGQLGQPQHF; CDR3nt: TGTGCCAGCACCCCGGAGGCGGTCGGTGGACAGCTAGGTCAGCCCCAGCATTTT
j_gene: TRBJ2-1; d_gene: -; len: 13; v_gene: TRBV11-2; abundance: many; CDR3aa: CASSFKGYNEQFF; CDR3nt: TGTGCCAGCAGCTTTAAGGGGTACAATGAGCAGTTCTTC
j_gene: TRBJ1-3; d_gene: -; len: 13; v_gene: TRBV5-1; abundance: many; CDR3aa: CASSLGFGNTIYF; CDR3nt: TGCGCCAGCAGCTTGGGTTTTGGAAACACCATATATTTT
j_gene: TRBJ2-7; d_gene: -; len: 14; v_gene: TRBV11-2; abundance: -; CDR3aa: CASSLLSDSDEQYF; CDR3nt: TGTGCCAGCAGCCTTCTCTCAGACTCTGACGAGCAGTACTTC
j_gene: TRBJ1-5; d_gene: -; len: 16; v_gene: TRBV28; abundance: many; CDR3aa: CASSLYQAQSNQPQHF; CDR3nt: TGTGCCAGCAGTTTATATCAGGCTCAGAGCAATCAGCCCCAGCATTTT
j_gene: TRBJ2-4; d_gene: -; len: 16; v_gene: TRBV7-8; abundance: many; CDR3aa: CASSLRPGATKNIQYF; CDR3nt: TGTGCCAGCAGCTTACGACCGGGGGCAACCAAAAACATTCAGTACTTC
j_gene: TRBJ2-3; d_gene: -; len: 15; v_gene: TRBV10-2; abundance: medium-sized; CDR3aa: CATEPTSYSTDTQYF; CDR3nt: TGCGCCACCGAACCTACTAGTTACAGCACAGATACGCAGTATTTT
j_gene: TRBJ1-1; d_gene: -; len: 17; v_gene: TRBV5-6; abundance: many; CDR3aa: CASSRIVERYRNTEAFF; CDR3nt: TGTGCCAGCAGCCGCATCGTCGAGAGATACCGCAACACTGAAGCTTTCTTT
j_gene: TRBJ1-4; d_gene: TRBD1; len: 14; v_gene: TRBV27; abundance: many; CDR3aa: CASSPSTGEEKLFF; CDR3nt: TGTGCCAGCAGTCCCTCCACAGGGGAGGAAAAACTGTTTTTT
j_gene: TRBJ2-2; d_gene: -; len: 15; v_gene: TRBV5-1; abundance: many; CDR3aa: CASSLNQINTGELFF; CDR3nt: TGCGCCAGCAGCTTGAACCAGATCAACACCGGGGAGCTGTTTTTT